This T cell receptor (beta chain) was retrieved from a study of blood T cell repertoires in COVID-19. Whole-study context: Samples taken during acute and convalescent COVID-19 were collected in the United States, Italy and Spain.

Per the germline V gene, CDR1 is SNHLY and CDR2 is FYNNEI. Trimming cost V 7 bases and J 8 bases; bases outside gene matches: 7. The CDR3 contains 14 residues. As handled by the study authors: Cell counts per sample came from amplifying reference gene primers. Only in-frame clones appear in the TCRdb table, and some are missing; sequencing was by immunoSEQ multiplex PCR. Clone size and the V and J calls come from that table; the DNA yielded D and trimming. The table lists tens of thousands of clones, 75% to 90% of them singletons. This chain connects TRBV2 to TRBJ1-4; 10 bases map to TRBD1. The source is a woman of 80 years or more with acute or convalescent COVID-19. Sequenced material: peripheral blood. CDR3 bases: TGTGCCAGCATCTCTGACAGGGGGCAGGAAAAACTGTTTTTT. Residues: CASISDRGQEKLFF.